The 9 T cell receptor beta chains below come from one sample, sequenced in a study of cytomegalovirus exposure and HLA in healthy donors. The PCR used 60 Vbeta and 13 Jbeta primers. The assay was immunoSEQ multiplex PCR, and TCRdb's table has in-frame clones only and misses some. Found here are 130,000 or so clones, around 8.5% of them singletons; the top ten hold about 5.5%. Sequencing was performed on PBMCs. Receptor source: a man aged 40-55 years in good health and CMV-seronegative.

There are a few counts of this clone. This chain connects TRBV18 to TRBJ1-2; D is possibly TRBD1 (5 bases). Germline CDR1 reads KGHSH; CDR2 reads LQKENI. With 6 bases removed from V and 4 bases from J, the gap between germline ends came to 15 bases. The length of the CDR3 is 14 residues. The CDR3 DNA follows: TGTGCCAGCTCCCCAGGGAGTGTCCCCTATGGCTACACCTTC. Translating gives CASSPGSVPYGYTF.

This clone was observed a handful of times. This chain uses TRBV29-1 with TRBJ2-2; unclear D gene. V was cut by 7 bases and J by 1 base, with 4 bases left in between. CDR1 is SQVTM, CDR2 ANQGSEA, per germline. This CDR3 region has 11 residues. The CDR3 DNA reads as TGCAGCGGCAGGAACACCGGGGAGCTGTTTTTT. This translates into CSGRNTGELFF.

This clone was seen only a few times. The chain joins TRBV28 to TRBJ1-3; D call uncertain. The CDR3 length is 13 residues. V was cut by 6 bases and J by 0 bases, with 6 bases left in between. CDR1 and CDR2 from the germline V gene are MDHEN and SYDVKM. The CDR3 here is CASSPDSGNTIYF. CDR3 in DNA: TGTGCCAGCAGCCCAGACTCTGGAAACACCATATATTTT.

This clone has a handful of counts. The gene calls are TRBV5-6 and TRBJ2-7; 9 positions match TRBD1. The CDR3 contains 12 residues. Germline CDR1 is SGHDT and CDR2 is YYEEEE. J was trimmed by 11 bases and V by 2 bases; bases with no gene match: 5. The CDR3 DNA follows: TGTGCCAGCAGCTTAGGGACAGGGTTAGAGTACTTC. It translates to CASSLGTGLEYF.

This clone was seen a handful of times. This chain uses TRBV6-1 with TRBJ1-2; D gene unclear. Trimming removed 6 bases from V and 6 bases from J, with 14 bases in between. Germline V gene sequence: CDR1 MNHNS, CDR2 SASEGT. This CDR3 spans 13 amino acids. The CDR3 spells CASRIVGWNGYTF. The CDR3 DNA reads as TGTGCCAGCAGGATAGTCGGGTGGAATGGCTACACCTTC.

This clone has only a few counts. V usage is TRBV6-5 and J usage is TRBJ1-6, with 9 bases fitting TRBD1. Germline V lookup: CDR1 MNHEY, CDR2 SVGAGI. This CDR3 is 15 amino acids long. V dropped 4 bases and J dropped 10; count of bases not matched to a gene: 8. DNA of the CDR3: TGTGCCAGCAGTTGGGCCGGGACAGGGTCGTCACCCCTCCACTTT. It specifies CASSWAGTGSSPLHF.

The chain links TRBV5-1 to TRBJ2-5, with 13 nucleotides matching TRBD2. The germline V gene encodes CDR1 SGHRS and CDR2 YFSETQ. This CDR3 region has 16 residues. V dropped 3 bases and J dropped 5; count of bases not matched to a gene: 7. Here the CDR3 DNA reads TGCGCCAGCAGCTCCACTAGCGGGGGGGCTCAGGAGACCCAGTACTTC. It specifies CASSSTSGGAQETQYF. Using reference TRBV5-1 and TRBJ2-5 for the parts outside the CDR3, the full variable domain is KAGVTQTPRYLIKTRGQQVTLSCSPISGHRSVSWYQQTPGQGLQFLFEYFSETQRNKGNFPGRFSGRQFSNSRSEMNVSTLELGDSALYLCASSSTSGGAQETQYFGPGTRLLVL.

This clone was seen a few times. The rearrangement uses TRBV6-1 and TRBJ1-2; no definite D call. The CDR3 has 16 amino acids. CDR1 MNHNS and CDR2 SASEGT come from the germline V gene. Trimming removed 4 bases from V and 9 bases from J, with 24 bases in between. This CDR3 reads CASSATQIPSSRRYTF. As DNA, the CDR3 is TGTGCCAGCAGTGCCACACAGATACCGAGTTCCCGGCGCTACACCTTC.

This clone occurred a few times. V gene TRBV29-1 combines with J gene TRBJ1-1; possibly TRBD1 for D (6 bases). Trimming left V 4 bases short and J 1 base short, with 13 bases between. Germline V gene lookup returns CDR1 SQVTM and CDR2 ANQGSEA. The CDR3 sequence is 14 residues long. The CDR3 loop reads CSVVAQGPNTEAFF. The CDR3 nucleotides read TGCAGCGTTGTGGCCCAGGGGCCGAACACTGAAGCTTTCTTT.